A single sample is the source of the 5 T cell receptor beta chains below, sequenced in a study of beta chain features in type 1 diabetes. The entirety of the isolated RNA underwent reverse transcription, so expressed TCRB transcripts were sequenced. The method was immunoSEQ multiplex PCR; TCRdb's version includes in-frame clones alone and lacks a portion of them. The sample holds approximately 400,000 clones, roughly 16% seen once. Specimen: naive CD4+ T cells from blood. The receptors shown here come from a woman aged 18-29 years in good health.

This clone was seen more than once but under ten times. The CDR3 DNA reads TGTGCCATCAGTGCCGGGTTCTATGGCTACACCTTC. Residues: CAISAGFYGYTF. The chain couples TRBV10-3 to TRBJ1-2; D is unclear. The CDR3 is 12 residues long. Between the trimmed V and J ends, which lost 4 bases and 4 bases, there was a span of 7 bases. CDR1 is ENHRY, CDR2 SYGVKD, per germline.

This clone was found a few times. V usage is TRBV15 and J usage is TRBJ2-3, with D perhaps matching TRBD1 (5 bases). The CDR3 totals 14 residues. V was clipped by 7 bases and J by 1 base, with 12 bases between them. In germline, CDR1 is LNHNV, CDR2 YYDKDF (reference sequence). CDR3 amino acids: CATNTGFGTDTQYF. In DNA, the CDR3 is TGTGCCACCAACACAGGCTTTGGCACAGATACGCAGTATTTT.

This clone has just a few counts. This rearrangement joins TRBV11-2 to TRBJ2-1; the D is unclear. Germline lookup yields CDR1 SGHAT and CDR2 FQNNGV. V lost 5 bases and J lost 5, with 10 bases in between. The CDR3 has 13 residues. In DNA, the CDR3 is TGTGCCAGCAGCAAACGACAAGACAATGAGCAGTTCTTC. Protein sequence: CASSKRQDNEQFF.

There are a few counts of this clone. CDR3 loop: CSARDRLGPGITDTQYF. CDR3 DNA: TGCAGCGCTCGAGACCGCCTGGGGCCAGGAATCACAGATACGCAGTATTTT. The genes are TRBV29-1 and TRBJ2-3, with D perhaps matching TRBD1 (5 bases). In germline, CDR1 is SQVTM, CDR2 ANQGSEA. Trimming cost V 7 bases and J 2 bases, with 25 bases left between them. This CDR3 spans 17 amino acids.

The J gene is TRBJ2-1, the V gene TRBV29-1, with D maybe TRBD2 (6 bases). Germline V gives CDR1 SQVTM, CDR2 ANQGSEA. Trimming stripped 7 bases from V and 3 bases from J, with 13 bases between. The CDR3 loop spans 13 amino acids. Here the CDR3 DNA reads TGCAGCGGAGGGACTCTAATCTACAATGAGCAGTTCTTC. Translating it yields CSGGTLIYNEQFF.